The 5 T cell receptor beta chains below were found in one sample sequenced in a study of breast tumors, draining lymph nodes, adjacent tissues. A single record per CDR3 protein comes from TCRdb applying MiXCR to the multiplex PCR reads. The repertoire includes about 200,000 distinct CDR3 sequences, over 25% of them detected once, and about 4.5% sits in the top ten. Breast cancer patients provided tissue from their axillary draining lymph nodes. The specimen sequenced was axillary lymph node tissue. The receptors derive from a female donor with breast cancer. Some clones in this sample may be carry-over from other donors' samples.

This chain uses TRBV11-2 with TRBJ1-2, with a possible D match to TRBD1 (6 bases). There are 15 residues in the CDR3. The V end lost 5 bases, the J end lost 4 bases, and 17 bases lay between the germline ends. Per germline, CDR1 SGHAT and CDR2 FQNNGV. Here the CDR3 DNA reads TGTGCCAGCAGCCGAACCACAGGGCAGCTCTATGGCTACACCTTC. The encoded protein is CASSRTTGQLYGYTF.

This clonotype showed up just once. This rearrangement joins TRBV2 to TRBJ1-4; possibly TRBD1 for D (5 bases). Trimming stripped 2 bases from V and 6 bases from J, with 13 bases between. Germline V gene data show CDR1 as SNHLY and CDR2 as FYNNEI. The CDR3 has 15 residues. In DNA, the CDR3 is TGTGCCAGCAGTGAAAGAGGGGCTACGGATGAAAAACTGTTTTTT. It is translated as CASSERGATDEKLFF.

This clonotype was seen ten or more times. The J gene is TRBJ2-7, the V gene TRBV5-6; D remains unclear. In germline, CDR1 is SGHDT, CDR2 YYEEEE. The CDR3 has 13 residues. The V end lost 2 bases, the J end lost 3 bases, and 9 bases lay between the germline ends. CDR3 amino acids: CASSLRHFYEQYF. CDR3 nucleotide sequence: TGTGCCAGCAGCTTACGGCACTTCTACGAGCAGTACTTC.

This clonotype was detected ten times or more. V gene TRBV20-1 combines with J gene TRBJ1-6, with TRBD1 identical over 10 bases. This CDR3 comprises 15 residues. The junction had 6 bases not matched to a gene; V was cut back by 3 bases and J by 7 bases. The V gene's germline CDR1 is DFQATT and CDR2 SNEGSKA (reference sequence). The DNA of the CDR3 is TGCAGTGCTAGTCGACAGGGGGCTGGAAATTCACCCCTCCACTTT. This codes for CSASRQGAGNSPLHF.

Written as DNA, the CDR3 is TGTGCCATCAGTGAGTCTTTAAGACAGGGCCGGGATACGCAGTATTTT. This codes for CAISESLRQGRDTQYF. The chain is built from TRBV10-3 and TRBJ2-3; 7 nucleotides align to TRBD1. V dropped 0 bases and J dropped 6; count of bases not matched to a gene: 9. The CDR3 has 16 amino acids. Germline V gene data show CDR1 as ENHRY and CDR2 as SYGVKD.